A selection of T cell receptor beta chains follows, all from one sample in a study of blood T cell repertoires in COVID-19. Method: immunoSEQ multiplex PCR; TCRdb's copy keeps in-frame clones and lacks some. The sample has over 350,000 clones; more than 85% are singletons. The sample consisted of PBMCs or T cells enriched from blood (not recorded which). The source of these receptors is a middle-aged woman who had been exposed to COVID-19. Each CDR3 is given with its conserved first and last residue. The D gene is left open where the match is weak. Not every row has a clone size; where given, it reads once, few, many or a size class.

d_call: .; v_call: TRBV19; j_call: TRBJ1-1; clone_size: .; cdr3_nt: TGTGCTAGTAGGTCCTGGAGGGGCCCCGTTATGAACACTGAAGCTTTCTTT; cdr3_aa: CASRSWRGPVMNTEAFF
d_call: TRBD1; v_call: TRBV5-5; j_call: TRBJ1-1; clone_size: .; cdr3_nt: TGTGCCAGCAGCTTGCTGACAGGGGACACTGAAGCTTTCTTT; cdr3_aa: CASSLLTGDTEAFF
d_call: .; v_call: TRBV2; j_call: TRBJ1-5; clone_size: .; cdr3_nt: TGTGCCAGCAGGGACCGGACAGTTAATAGCAATCAGCCCCAGCATTTT; cdr3_aa: CASRDRTVNSNQPQHF
d_call: TRBD1; v_call: TRBV5-1; j_call: TRBJ1-1; clone_size: .; cdr3_nt: TGCGCCAGCAGCTTATCGACAGGGGGCGGTGGTGGTGAAGCTTTCTTT; cdr3_aa: CASSLSTGGGGGEAFF
d_call: TRBD1; v_call: TRBV7-3; j_call: TRBJ1-6; clone_size: .; cdr3_nt: TGTGCCAGCAGCTTGACAGGGGGAGTAGAGTCACCCCTCCACTTT; cdr3_aa: CASSLTGGVESPLHF
d_call: TRBD1; v_call: TRBV9; j_call: TRBJ1-1; clone_size: .; cdr3_nt: TGTGCCAGCAGCCCCACCGGGACAGGGTACCTTTCTGAAGCTTTCTTT; cdr3_aa: CASSPTGTGYLSEAFF
d_call: TRBD1; v_call: TRBV19; j_call: TRBJ2-7; clone_size: once; cdr3_nt: TGTGCCAGTAGTATAAAGGGACAGGGACGCTACGAGCAGTACTTC; cdr3_aa: CASSIKGQGRYEQYF
d_call: TRBD1; v_call: TRBV5-4; j_call: TRBJ2-5; clone_size: .; cdr3_nt: TGTGCCAGCAGCGAGACAGGGCGCGAGACCCAGTACTTC; cdr3_aa: CASSETGRETQYF
d_call: .; v_call: TRBV6-5; j_call: TRBJ1-2; clone_size: .; cdr3_nt: TGTGCCACCTATACCCGTGGCTACACCTTC; cdr3_aa: CATYTRGYTF
d_call: .; v_call: TRBV14; j_call: TRBJ1-1; clone_size: .; cdr3_nt: TGTGCCAGCAGCAGGAGGGGGGGCCCCGGCACTGAAGCTTTCTTT; cdr3_aa: CASSRRGGPGTEAFF
d_call: .; v_call: TRBV7-3; j_call: TRBJ2-1; clone_size: .; cdr3_nt: TGTGCCAGCAGCTTAACGAGGGCGAGCGGAGAGCAGTTCTTC; cdr3_aa: CASSLTRASGEQFF
d_call: TRBD1; v_call: TRBV5-6; j_call: TRBJ2-7; clone_size: .; cdr3_nt: TGTGCCAGCAGCCATTGGGTAGTACAGGGGGTCTACGAGCAGTACTTC; cdr3_aa: CASSHWVVQGVYEQYF
d_call: TRBD2; v_call: TRBV6-2/TRBV6-3; j_call: TRBJ2-1; clone_size: .; cdr3_nt: TGTGCCAGCAGTGGGGGACTAGTCAGTGAGCAGTTCTTC; cdr3_aa: CASSGGLVSEQFF
d_call: .; v_call: TRBV18; j_call: TRBJ2-3; clone_size: .; cdr3_nt: TGTGCCAGCTCACCACCAGGCATGACCGGGGGCACAGATACGCAGTATTTT; cdr3_aa: CASSPPGMTGGTDTQYF
d_call: TRBD2; v_call: TRBV4-2; j_call: TRBJ2-1; clone_size: .; cdr3_nt: TGTGCCAGCAGCCAAGATTTGACTAGCGGGGGGAGGAATGAGCAGTTCTTC; cdr3_aa: CASSQDLTSGGRNEQFF
d_call: .; v_call: TRBV5-1; j_call: TRBJ2-5; clone_size: once; cdr3_nt: TGCGCCAGCAGCCCTCTTGGGGCCGGGGAGACCCAGTACTTC; cdr3_aa: CASSPLGAGETQYF
d_call: TRBD1; v_call: TRBV6-2/TRBV6-3; j_call: TRBJ1-5; clone_size: once; cdr3_nt: TGTGCCAGCAGTTACTCGACCGCCCGACAGGGGAGTTTT; cdr3_aa: CASSYSTARQGSF
d_call: .; v_call: TRBV18; j_call: TRBJ1-1; clone_size: .; cdr3_nt: TGTGCCAGCTCCCGAACGGGAAAGGACACTGAAGCTTTCTTT; cdr3_aa: CASSRTGKDTEAFF
d_call: .; v_call: TRBV6-5; j_call: TRBJ1-5; clone_size: .; cdr3_nt: TGTGCCAGCAGTTTTGAGGGGGTGAATCAGCCCCAGCATTTT; cdr3_aa: CASSFEGVNQPQHF
d_call: TRBD1; v_call: TRBV28; j_call: TRBJ1-5; clone_size: .; cdr3_nt: TGTGCCAGCAGGGGGCCCGACAGGGGTTCAAGCAATCAGCCCCAGCATTTT; cdr3_aa: CASRGPDRGSSNQPQHF
d_call: .; v_call: TRBV15; j_call: TRBJ2-7; clone_size: .; cdr3_nt: TGTGCCACCAGCAGGGTGACAGACACCTACGAGCAGTACTTC; cdr3_aa: CATSRVTDTYEQYF
d_call: .; v_call: TRBV30; j_call: TRBJ1-4; clone_size: .; cdr3_nt: TGTGCCTGGAGCTTGCAGGGTCAGAATGAAAAACTGTTTTTT; cdr3_aa: CAWSLQGQNEKLFF
d_call: TRBD1; v_call: TRBV30; j_call: TRBJ1-1; clone_size: .; cdr3_nt: TGTGCCTCTCACTTAGGGGGCACCACCAACACTGAAGCTTTCTTT; cdr3_aa: CASHLGGTTNTEAFF
d_call: .; v_call: TRBV2; j_call: TRBJ1-5; clone_size: once; cdr3_nt: TGTGCCAGCGGGGGGGAGGGGACAACCCAGCCCCAGCATTTT; cdr3_aa: CASGGEGTTQPQHF
d_call: .; v_call: TRBV19; j_call: TRBJ1-1; clone_size: .; cdr3_nt: TGTGCCAGTCTCCCTGAGAGGCTGAACACTGAAGCTTTCTTT; cdr3_aa: CASLPERLNTEAFF
d_call: .; v_call: TRBV2; j_call: TRBJ1-2; clone_size: .; cdr3_nt: TGTGCCACCCCCCGCGGGGGCGGCTACACCTTC; cdr3_aa: CATPRGGGYTF
d_call: .; v_call: TRBV11-3; j_call: TRBJ2-3; clone_size: .; cdr3_nt: TGTGCCAGCAGCTCAAGCACAGATACGCAGTATTTT; cdr3_aa: CASSSSTDTQYF
d_call: TRBD1; v_call: TRBV18; j_call: TRBJ1-4; clone_size: .; cdr3_nt: TGTGCCAGCTCTCACCAAGGAGTGGCAGGGGGAGAAAAACTGTTTTTT; cdr3_aa: CASSHQGVAGGEKLFF
d_call: .; v_call: TRBV27; j_call: TRBJ2-1; clone_size: .; cdr3_nt: TGTGCCAGCACCCGGAGGAGTAGTAATGAGCAGTTCTTC; cdr3_aa: CASTRRSSNEQFF
d_call: TRBD1; v_call: TRBV28; j_call: TRBJ2-7; clone_size: .; cdr3_nt: TGTGCCAGCAGTTCCACCGGGACAGGGGGGAACGAGCAGTACTTC; cdr3_aa: CASSSTGTGGNEQYF
d_call: .; v_call: TRBV7-9; j_call: TRBJ2-3; clone_size: .; cdr3_nt: TGTGCCAGCACGTCCCGTGGCACAGATACGCAGTATTTT; cdr3_aa: CASTSRGTDTQYF
d_call: TRBD1; v_call: TRBV7-3; j_call: TRBJ1-2; clone_size: .; cdr3_nt: TGTGCCAGCAGCTCTCGGACAGGGAATGGCTACACCTTC; cdr3_aa: CASSSRTGNGYTF
d_call: .; v_call: TRBV19; j_call: TRBJ1-6; clone_size: .; cdr3_nt: TGTGCCAGTAGTATACCCGGGAACGTTATTTCACCCCTCCACTTT; cdr3_aa: CASSIPGNVISPLHF
d_call: .; v_call: TRBV6-5; j_call: TRBJ2-7; clone_size: .; cdr3_nt: TGTGCCAGCAGTTCGACCCGGACAGTACTCGAGCAGTACTTC; cdr3_aa: CASSSTRTVLEQYF
d_call: .; v_call: TRBV6-5; j_call: TRBJ2-5; clone_size: .; cdr3_nt: TGTGCCAGCAGTCTAGGGGGTTCGGAGACCCAGTACTTC; cdr3_aa: CASSLGGSETQYF
d_call: TRBD1; v_call: TRBV29-1; j_call: TRBJ1-1; clone_size: .; cdr3_nt: TGCAGCGCGTGGGACAGGGCGAACACTGAAGCTTTCTTT; cdr3_aa: CSAWDRANTEAFF
d_call: TRBD1; v_call: TRBV12-3/TRBV12-4; j_call: TRBJ1-2; clone_size: .; cdr3_nt: TGTGCCAGCAGTACAGGGGGGTCCTATGGCTACACCTTC; cdr3_aa: CASSTGGSYGYTF
d_call: TRBD2; v_call: TRBV7-8; j_call: TRBJ2-5; clone_size: .; cdr3_nt: TGTGCCAGCAGCTTAGCCCGAGGACTAGCGAGGTATCAAGAGACCCAGTACTTC; cdr3_aa: CASSLARGLARYQETQYF
d_call: TRBD1; v_call: TRBV27; j_call: TRBJ1-1; clone_size: .; cdr3_nt: TGTGCCAGCAGTCTCCGGACAGGGGGCACTGAAGCTTTCTTT; cdr3_aa: CASSLRTGGTEAFF
d_call: .; v_call: TRBV27; j_call: TRBJ1-1; clone_size: .; cdr3_nt: TGTGCCAGCAGTCCGAGGACAGTCATGAACACTGAAGCTTTCTTT; cdr3_aa: CASSPRTVMNTEAFF
d_call: TRBD2; v_call: TRBV30; j_call: TRBJ2-7; clone_size: .; cdr3_nt: TGTGCCTGGGCCCGGGACTACCAACGCTACGAGCAGTACTTC; cdr3_aa: CAWARDYQRYEQYF
d_call: TRBD1; v_call: TRBV3-1/TRBV3-2; j_call: TRBJ2-4; clone_size: .; cdr3_nt: TGTGCCAGCAGCCAAGCAGCTGCAGGGGGTGTCAACATTCAGTACTTC; cdr3_aa: CASSQAAAGGVNIQYF
d_call: TRBD1; v_call: TRBV5-6; j_call: TRBJ1-2; clone_size: .; cdr3_nt: TGTGCCAGCAGCTTGTTTCCAGGGGGCTCTGGCTACACCTTC; cdr3_aa: CASSLFPGGSGYTF
d_call: TRBD2; v_call: TRBV5-6; j_call: TRBJ2-7; clone_size: .; cdr3_nt: TGTGCCAGCAGCTTGTACGGGACTAGCGGGCAAAACGAGCAGTACTTC; cdr3_aa: CASSLYGTSGQNEQYF
d_call: .; v_call: TRBV5-4; j_call: TRBJ1-3; clone_size: .; cdr3_nt: TGTGCCAGCAGCTCCCTCTCGGGGGGGAGCTCTGGAAACACCATATATTTT; cdr3_aa: CASSSLSGGSSGNTIYF
d_call: .; v_call: TRBV7-2; j_call: TRBJ2-7; clone_size: .; cdr3_nt: TGTGCCAGCAGCTCAACCAACTCTGGGGGGTCCTACGAGCAGTACTTC; cdr3_aa: CASSSTNSGGSYEQYF
d_call: .; v_call: TRBV19; j_call: TRBJ1-2; clone_size: .; cdr3_nt: TGTGCCAGTAGTATAAAAGGGGCGGCTGGCTACACCTTC; cdr3_aa: CASSIKGAAGYTF
d_call: TRBD1; v_call: TRBV14; j_call: TRBJ1-1; clone_size: .; cdr3_nt: TGTGCCAGCAGCCAGGACAGGGGCGTCATGAACACTGAAGCTTTCTTT; cdr3_aa: CASSQDRGVMNTEAFF
d_call: TRBD1; v_call: TRBV5-1; j_call: TRBJ2-1; clone_size: .; cdr3_nt: TGCGCCAGCAGCCACGGACAGGGCTCTCGGGAGCAGTTCTTC; cdr3_aa: CASSHGQGSREQFF
d_call: TRBD1; v_call: TRBV5-1; j_call: TRBJ1-4; clone_size: .; cdr3_nt: TGCGCCAGCAGCTTGGCACCTGACAGGGCGACCAATGAAAAACTGTTTTTT; cdr3_aa: CASSLAPDRATNEKLFF
d_call: TRBD2; v_call: TRBV7-2; j_call: TRBJ2-1; clone_size: .; cdr3_nt: TGTGCCAGCAGCTTTACCTCAGAGCGGGAGAGTGAGCAGTTCTTC; cdr3_aa: CASSFTSERESEQFF
d_call: .; v_call: TRBV18; j_call: TRBJ1-4; clone_size: .; cdr3_nt: TGTGCCAGCTCACCACCAAGGAGGGACGAAAAACTGTTTTTT; cdr3_aa: CASSPPRRDEKLFF
d_call: TRBD2; v_call: TRBV4-1; j_call: TRBJ2-3; clone_size: .; cdr3_nt: TGCGCCAGCAGCCAAGATAAACTAGCGGCCAACCGAGGGGATACGCAGTATTTT; cdr3_aa: CASSQDKLAANRGDTQYF
d_call: .; v_call: TRBV5-1; j_call: TRBJ1-4; clone_size: .; cdr3_nt: TGCGCCAGCAGCGCCCTGGGGGGGGGCGGTAATGAAAAACTGTTTTTT; cdr3_aa: CASSALGGGGNEKLFF
d_call: TRBD2; v_call: TRBV7-3; j_call: TRBJ2-3; clone_size: few; cdr3_nt: TGTGCCAGCAGCTTCGCGGGGGGCATAGATACGCAGTATTTT; cdr3_aa: CASSFAGGIDTQYF
d_call: .; v_call: TRBV13; j_call: TRBJ2-1; clone_size: .; cdr3_nt: TGTGCCAGCAGCTCTAGAAGGTGGGATGAGCAGTTCTTC; cdr3_aa: CASSSRRWDEQFF
d_call: TRBD1; v_call: TRBV6-2/TRBV6-3; j_call: TRBJ1-5; clone_size: .; cdr3_nt: TGTGCCAGCAGTAACGTCCCCGGGACAGCGAATAGCAATCAGCCCCAGCATTTT; cdr3_aa: CASSNVPGTANSNQPQHF